The 12 T cell receptor beta chains below were found in one sample sequenced in a study of shared clonotypes between healthy human individuals. Assay used: immunoSEQ multiplex PCR; TCRdb lists only in-frame clones, some missing. The profile shows 2 million to 3 million clones, roughly 93% of them singletons. The material sequenced was naive CD4+ T cells from PBMCs. This sample's subset: CD45RA+ positively selected. These receptors all come from a man aged 18 to 30 in good health. Some clones in this sample may be carry-over from other donors' samples.

This clone appeared a single time. This sequence joins TRBV9 and TRBJ2-7, with D possibly TRBD1 on 5 matching bases. The germline V gene has CDR1 SGDLS and CDR2 YYNGEE. V lost 0 bases and J 2 bases, leaving 12 bases between the germline ends. This CDR3 region has 15 residues. CDR3 region: CASSVEAGPTYEQYF. The CDR3 coding sequence is TGTGCCAGCAGCGTAGAGGCAGGGCCAACCTACGAGCAGTACTTC.

This clone was recorded once. V usage is TRBV18 and J usage is TRBJ2-2; 12 positions match TRBD2. In germline, CDR1 is KGHSH, CDR2 LQKENI. The CDR3 sequence is 17 residues long. J gave up 6 bases and V 6 bases, and 11 bases lay outside the gene matches. The CDR3 spells CASSPPTSGSSPGELFF. The CDR3 DNA is TGTGCCAGCTCGCCTCCGACTAGCGGGAGTTCCCCCGGGGAGCTGTTTTTT.

The rearrangement links TRBV7-2 to TRBJ2-2; D unresolved. CDR1 SGHTA and CDR2 FQGNSA come from the germline V gene. V lost 0 bases and J lost 5, with 7 bases in between. The CDR3 is 14 residues long. CDR3 protein: CASSLAEVTGELFF. CDR3 in DNA: TGTGCCAGCAGCTTAGCCGAGGTTACCGGGGAGCTGTTTTTT.

Points on this clone: Other nucleotide sequences from this sample produce the same CDR3. The chain carries TRBV5-4 and TRBJ2-5; D unclear. Trimming stripped 3 bases from V and 5 bases from J, with 11 bases between. The CDR3 runs 13 residues. Germline V gives CDR1 SGHNT, CDR2 YYREEE (reference sequence). The CDR3 loop is CASSSRPQETQYF. As DNA, the CDR3 is TGTGCCAGCAGCTCCCGGCCTCAGGAGACCCAGTACTTC.

The J gene is TRBJ1-5, the V gene TRBV4-1, with D perhaps matching TRBD1 (5 bases). CDR1 and CDR2 from the germline V gene are MGHRA and YSYEKL. CDR3 length equals 16 residues. V was shortened by 4 bases and J by 4 bases, with 17 bases between the two germline ends. Here the CDR3 DNA reads TGCGCCAGCAGCCCTGGGGCCTCCGGGGGTAATCAGCCCCAGCATTTT. Protein product: CASSPGASGGNQPQHF.

Concerning this clone itself: Compared with germline, one end of the junction differs, possibly owing to a read error. V gene TRBV30 combines with J gene TRBJ1-3; D gene ambiguous. The CDR3 spans 12 residues. The germline V gene encodes CDR1 GTSNPN and CDR2 SVGIG (reference sequence). The CDR3 protein is CAWSPPGSTIYF. The CDR3 DNA sequence: TGTGCCTGGAGCCCTCCAGGAAGCACCATATATTTT. The complete variable domain, with remaining parts taken from reference TRBV30 and TRBJ1-3, reads SQTIHQWPATLVQPVGSPLSLECTVEGTSNPNLYWYRQAAGRGLQLLFYSVGIGQISSEVPQNLSASRPQDRQFILSSKKLLLSDSGFYLCAWSPPGSTIYFGEGSWLTVV.

The J gene is TRBJ1-6, the V gene TRBV7-2; D call uncertain. Per the germline V gene, CDR1 is SGHTA and CDR2 is FQGNSA. This CDR3 comprises 15 residues. Trimming left V 0 bases short and J 8 bases short, with 11 bases between. The CDR3 protein is CASSLARGGHSPLHF. CDR3 in DNA: TGTGCCAGCAGCTTAGCACGGGGAGGCCATTCACCCCTCCACTTT.

The chain employs TRBV10-3 and TRBJ2-3; possibly TRBD1 or TRBD2 for D (5 bases each). Trimming shortened V by 4 bases and J by 6 bases, and 20 bases separated the two germline ends. Germline CDR1 and CDR2: ENHRY and SYGVKD. This CDR3 has 16 residues. CDR3 sequence reads: CAISARAGTSPDTQYF. The CDR3 DNA reads TGTGCCATCAGTGCGCGTGCAGGGACCTCCCCGGATACGCAGTATTTT.

V gene TRBV6-1 combines with J gene TRBJ1-5, with D unclear. CDR3 size: 12 residues. CDR1 MNHNS and CDR2 SASEGT come from the germline V gene. V was shortened by 4 bases and J by 6 bases, with 7 bases between the two germline ends. Here the CDR3 reads CASSVVGQPQHF. The CDR3, as DNA: TGTGCCAGCAGTGTAGTAGGTCAGCCCCAGCATTTT.

CDR3 in amino acids: CAERRETPNTGELFF. In nucleotides, the CDR3 is TGTGCCGAGAGGAGAGAGACCCCGAACACCGGGGAGCTGTTTTTT. This chain links TRBV19 with TRBJ2-2; D gene ambiguous. Trimming removed 11 bases at V and 0 bases at J, with 16 bases between. CDR1 is LNHDA, CDR2 SQIVND, per germline (reference sequence). The CDR3 is 15 residues long. The whole variable domain, remainder taken from reference TRBV19 and TRBJ2-2, is DGGITQSPKYLFRKEGQNVTLSCEQNLNHDAMYWYRQDPGQGLRLIYYSQIVNDFQKGDIAEGYSVSREKKESFPLTVTSAQKNPTAFYLCAERRETPNTGELFFGEGSRLTVL.

V usage is TRBV7-2 and J usage is TRBJ2-5; no definite D call. The germline V gene has CDR1 SGHTA and CDR2 FQGNSA. The V end was cut by 8 bases, the J end by 5 bases, with 18 bases between. The CDR3 is 14 residues long. CDR3 coding DNA: TGTGCCAGCGGTGGTGGAAGGTCTAAGGAGACCCAGTACTTC. Translation: CASGGGRSKETQYF.

This clone occurred once. V gene TRBV19 combines with J gene TRBJ2-1; a weak D match, TRBD1 (6 bases). Germline V gene sequence: CDR1 LNHDA, CDR2 SQIVND (reference sequence). Trimming left V 7 bases short and J 9 bases short, with 13 bases between. CDR3 length equals 12 residues. The CDR3 loop reads CASIGDNAEQFF. The CDR3 coding sequence is TGTGCCAGTATCGGGGACAACGCTGAGCAGTTCTTC.